The source of this T cell receptor (beta chain) is a study of beta chain features in type 1 diabetes (dated 2018 in TCRdb). About the study as a whole: Patients and healthy donors did not differ in mean age, gender distribution, total cell number or subset yield. A total of around 100 million sorted cells were examined across all samples, and RNA yield correlated strongly with the number of cells per subset. In the study, recently diagnosed type 1 diabetes patients and matched healthy donors were compared on the TCRB repertoires of their sorted circulating CD4+ T cell subsets. Regulatory and stem cell-like memory subsets were obtained from only 8 patients and roughly 8 healthy donors, while naive and central memory subsets were obtained from all 28 donors. Overall study results and their limits: Because small numbers of individuals were included in the HLA sub-analyses, any influence of HLA type on TCRB rearrangement was left unresolved. A moderate but significant shortening of TCRB CDR3 length was observed in type 1 diabetes patients in all four CD4+ subsets. At VDJ recombination sites, type 1 diabetes patients had fewer insertions and more deleted nucleotides, which implies abnormalities in thymic rearrangement. Naive, central memory and regulatory TCRB repertoires appeared to be more similar among patients than among healthy donors. PCR might favor shorter templates, but patient and control samples were amplified and corrected together, so any skew would affect both groups equally. Because cDNA was sequenced instead of genomic DNA, highly expressing activated cells could be over-represented, though the groups showed no difference in activation or CD3 levels.

All of the isolated RNA was reverse transcribed with the High Capacity cDNA Reverse Transcription Kit, so expressed TCRB transcripts were sequenced. Deep immunoSEQ sequencing was applied to naive, central memory and regulatory T cell samples, giving an average of roughly 3.5 million total reads per sample. Sorted cells were lysed in RLT buffer and RNA was extracted with DNase-treated RNeasy Micro or Mini kits, depending on cell number. Each cell subset was processed on its own to prevent cross-contamination, while patient and healthy donor samples were processed together. Using the immunoSEQ multiplex PCR, TCRB sequences were amplified from cDNA into 87-bp fragments spanning the CDR3 region. Sequencing of the amplicons was performed on the Illumina HiSeq platform. The original methods were these. Synthetic template baselines were used to correct PCR bias computationally, reads within Hamming distance 2 were collapsed, and singletons that could not be merged were discarded. Reads were aligned against IMGT so that V, D and J genes, CDR3 length and insertions or deletions at six rearrangement sites could be assigned. Clonotype counts were normalized to sorted cell number within each subset before computing true diversity and Gini coefficients with the tcR R package. Repertoire sharing was quantified using the overlap coefficient calculated on TCRB nucleotide sequences. Here the immuneACCESS table is served through TCRdb, limited to in-frame sequences with V and J called. Missing clones are a known gap in these copies; in checked studies unresolved V genes cover under half, and the rest lacks a known reason. From that table come the V and J calls and clone size; the DNA was used to work out D and trimming. The sample yields tens of thousands of clones; roughly 50% were counted once. The ten most abundant clones make up roughly 0.7% of the sample.

Each donor gave one peripheral blood draw, averaging approximately 0.12 L, which was collected into heparinised tubes. Using a panel that included CD45RO, CCR7, CD25, CD127, CD95 and CD27, naive, central memory, regulatory and stem cell-like memory CD4+ T cells were sorted on a BD FACSAria II. Purity was above 95% for every sorted population. PBMCs were isolated immediately by Lymphoprep density gradient centrifugation and stained directly without culture. Samples were stained and sorted in pairs, with one healthy donor and one patient per experiment, so that batch effects were minimized. A note on this clone: Its antigen specificity is not known. No much larger clone is present one base from it, and per-base qualities are unavailable.

Reading the germline V gene gives CDR1 MNHNS and CDR2 SASEGT. The CDR3 spans 10 residues, from the cysteine through the phenylalanine. Only the CDR3 DNA is retained, 30 bases long and in frame from the first base. V is pared back by 7 bases and J by 4 bases, with 4 bases lying between the germline termini. Recombination connected TRBV6-1 to TRBJ2-5; no D gene can be assigned with confidence. This receptor was taken from a young man with type 1 diabetes. The sample was central memory CD4+ T cells from blood. The bases read TGTGCCAGCAACAGAGAGACCCAGTACTTC. It specifies CASNRETQYF.